Listed below are T cell receptor beta chains from one sample, sequenced in a study of T cell responses to AZD1222 COVID-19 vaccine. Sequencing used immunoSEQ multiplex PCR; TCRdb keeps in-frame clones, though not all of them. The sample records about 130,000 clones, more than 75% being singletons. The sample in question was peripheral blood, obtained 28 days after the second AZD1222 dose. Receptors originate from an adult who received the AZD1222 COVID-19 vaccine. Each CDR3 is given with its conserved first and last residue. Fields, in order: J gene, clone size, V gene, CDR3 length, D gene, CDR3 protein, CDR3 DNA. The D gene is left open where the match is weak. Some rows have no size entry. The others give once, few or many, or a class for an expanded clone.

J: TRBJ2-7
size: .
V: TRBV24-1
length: 13
D: TRBD1
CDR3: CATSGTGTYEQYF
DNA: TGTGCCACCAGTGGGACAGGGACCTACGAGCAGTACTTC

J: TRBJ2-3
size: once
V: TRBV24-1
length: 16
D: .
CDR3: CATSTYLRGGPDTQYF
DNA: TGTGCCACCAGCACTTACCTACGAGGAGGACCAGATACGCAGTATTTT

J: TRBJ2-3
size: .
V: TRBV27
length: 15
D: .
CDR3: CASSLVGDATDTQYF
DNA: TGTGCCAGCAGTTTGGTCGGGGATGCCACAGATACGCAGTATTTT

J: TRBJ2-1
size: .
V: TRBV7-2
length: 13
D: .
CDR3: CASSLASGAGQFF
DNA: TGTGCCAGCAGCTTAGCGAGTGGTGCTGGGCAGTTCTTC

J: TRBJ1-5
size: .
V: TRBV5-1
length: 14
D: .
CDR3: CASSFVAGRQPQHF
DNA: TGCGCCAGCAGCTTTGTCGCGGGTCGACAGCCCCAGCATTTT

J: TRBJ2-2
size: once
V: TRBV11-3
length: 14
D: .
CDR3: CASSSTSTTGELFF
DNA: TGTGCCAGCAGCTCGACTAGTACCACCGGGGAGCTGTTTTTT

J: TRBJ2-3
size: .
V: TRBV18
length: 14
D: .
CDR3: CASSPQGFKDTQYF
DNA: TGTGCCAGCTCACCACAGGGTTTCAAAGATACGCAGTATTTT

J: TRBJ1-1
size: .
V: TRBV5-1
length: 13
D: .
CDR3: CASSLNQNTEAFF
DNA: TGCGCCAGCAGCTTAAATCAAAACACTGAAGCTTTCTTT

J: TRBJ1-1
size: .
V: TRBV28
length: 14
D: TRBD1
CDR3: CASSKTQGAGAAFF
DNA: TGTGCCAGCAGTAAGACACAGGGGGCAGGCGCAGCTTTCTTT

J: TRBJ1-3
size: .
V: TRBV28
length: 14
D: .
CDR3: CASIQQLSGNTIYF
DNA: TGTGCCAGCATACAACAGCTCTCTGGAAACACCATATATTTT

J: TRBJ2-7
size: .
V: TRBV5-1
length: 13
D: .
CDR3: CASSLEGTYEQYF
DNA: TGCGCCAGCAGCTTGGAAGGGACCTACGAGCAGTACTTC

J: TRBJ2-3
size: .
V: TRBV23-1
length: 15
D: TRBD1
CDR3: CASSRSGQGARTQYF
DNA: TGCGCCAGCAGTCGCTCGGGACAGGGGGCACGGACGCAGTATTTT

J: TRBJ1-6
size: few
V: TRBV9
length: 15
D: .
CDR3: CASSPKGAGDSPLHF
DNA: TGTGCCAGCAGCCCAAAAGGAGCAGGGGATTCACCCCTCCACTTT

J: TRBJ2-7
size: .
V: TRBV2
length: 13
D: TRBD1
CDR3: CASSEESTGSQVF
DNA: TGTGCCAGCAGTGAAGAATCGACAGGGTCCCAGGTCTTC

J: TRBJ2-7
size: .
V: TRBV2
length: 16
D: .
CDR3: CASSEMGARQRNEQYF
DNA: TGTGCCAGCAGTGAAATGGGGGCGAGACAACGGAACGAGCAGTACTTC

J: TRBJ1-2
size: .
V: TRBV18
length: 15
D: TRBD1
CDR3: CASSPETGANYGYTF
DNA: TGTGCCAGCTCACCCGAGACAGGGGCCAACTATGGCTACACCTTC

J: TRBJ1-5
size: .
V: TRBV5-1
length: 15
D: .
CDR3: CASSLSGLNNEPQHF
DNA: TGCGCCAGCAGCTTGTCGGGACTAAATAATGAGCCCCAGCATTTT

J: TRBJ2-1
size: .
V: TRBV21-1
length: 17
D: .
CDR3: CASKGSLGGRASNEQFF
DNA: TGTGCCAGCAAGGGCTCCCTAGGGGGGAGGGCGTCCAATGAGCAGTTCTTC

J: TRBJ2-7
size: .
V: TRBV9
length: 14
D: .
CDR3: CASSVGQGGGEQYF
DNA: TGTGCCAGCAGCGTAGGTCAGGGTGGTGGCGAGCAGTACTTC

J: TRBJ2-3
size: .
V: TRBV28
length: 16
D: .
CDR3: CASSLPPGGITDTQYF
DNA: TGTGCCAGCAGTTTACCCCCCGGCGGGATCACAGATACGCAGTATTTT

J: TRBJ2-7
size: .
V: TRBV7-3
length: 14
D: .
CDR3: CASSLSGRGYEQYF
DNA: TGTGCCAGCAGCTTATCGGGTCGTGGTTACGAGCAGTACTTC

J: TRBJ1-1
size: .
V: TRBV12-3/TRBV12-4
length: 12
D: .
CDR3: CASSRQVTEAFF
DNA: TGTGCCAGCAGTCGTCAAGTGACTGAAGCTTTCTTT

J: TRBJ1-2
size: once
V: TRBV5-1
length: 15
D: TRBD1
CDR3: CASSWAGTGTYGYTF
DNA: TGCGCCAGCAGCTGGGCCGGGACAGGGACCTATGGCTACACCTTC

J: TRBJ1-6
size: .
V: TRBV5-1
length: 15
D: TRBD1
CDR3: CASSYGQVDNSPLHF
DNA: TGCGCCAGCAGTTACGGACAGGTGGATAATTCACCCCTCCACTTT

J: TRBJ1-1
size: .
V: TRBV6-5
length: 13
D: TRBD1
CDR3: CASGWTGDTEAFF
DNA: TGTGCCAGCGGGTGGACAGGGGATACTGAAGCTTTCTTT

J: TRBJ2-2
size: .
V: TRBV5-1
length: 16
D: .
CDR3: CASSLVVTGSTGELFF
DNA: TGCGCCAGCAGCTTGGTCGTTACAGGGAGCACCGGGGAGCTGTTTTTT

J: TRBJ1-1
size: .
V: TRBV5-1
length: 15
D: .
CDR3: CASSLVSSVNTEAFF
DNA: TGCGCCAGCAGCTTGGTTAGCTCAGTGAACACTGAAGCTTTCTTT

J: TRBJ1-5
size: .
V: TRBV30
length: 13
D: .
CDR3: CAWSVGADQPQHF
DNA: TGTGCCTGGAGTGTGGGGGCAGATCAGCCCCAGCATTTT

J: TRBJ2-1
size: .
V: TRBV30
length: 22
D: TRBD2
CDR3: CAWNLGSGRAVATDRFYNEQFF
DNA: TGTGCCTGGAATCTTGGGAGCGGGAGGGCCGTTGCGACCGACCGTTTTTACAATGAGCAGTTCTTC

J: TRBJ1-2
size: .
V: TRBV4-2
length: 16
D: .
CDR3: CASSQVPNDRVNGYTF
DNA: TGTGCCAGCAGCCAAGTTCCGAACGACAGAGTGAATGGCTACACCTTC

J: TRBJ2-5
size: .
V: TRBV27
length: 14
D: .
CDR3: CASSPRTARETQYF
DNA: TGTGCCAGCAGTCCCCGGACGGCCCGAGAGACCCAGTACTTC

J: TRBJ2-1
size: .
V: TRBV2
length: 15
D: .
CDR3: CASTRGGGSYNEQFF
DNA: TGTGCCAGCACCCGAGGTGGGGGCAGTTACAATGAGCAGTTCTTC

J: TRBJ2-4
size: .
V: TRBV9
length: 17
D: .
CDR3: CASSVGPPLVAKNIQYF
DNA: TGTGCCAGCAGCGTAGGCCCCCCGCTGGTAGCCAAAAACATTCAGTACTTC

J: TRBJ2-2
size: .
V: TRBV30
length: 14
D: TRBD2
CDR3: CARKGSGSPGELFF
DNA: TGTGCCAGGAAGGGTAGCGGGAGCCCCGGGGAGCTGTTTTTT

J: TRBJ1-1
size: once
V: TRBV25-1
length: 18
D: .
CDR3: CASSVGTIGDRANTEAFF
DNA: TGTGCCAGCAGTGTAGGAACCATCGGAGACAGAGCGAACACTGAAGCTTTCTTT